What follows is one TCR beta chain and its context. This clonotype was observed at least ten times. Its specific antigen is unknown. No per-base quality is available; no much larger clone lies one base away. Hyperthyroidism patients were newly diagnosed, had a disease duration of under 2 months, and were aged 18 to 65 years. Exclusion was applied to patients with uncontrolled infections, other autoimmune diseases, pregnancy or lactation. Diagnoses were based on clinical symptoms, serum thyroxine and TRAb, thyroid ultrasound and orbital computed tomography. Blood from progressor patients was collected at the time of first diagnosis with hyperthyroidism, before any ophthalmopathy symptoms had appeared. PBMCs were separated from roughly 10 ml of fresh peripheral blood using Ficoll-Paque density gradient centrifugation. Patients classed as progressors first received a Graves' hyperthyroidism diagnosis and then went on to develop ophthalmopathy during follow-up. Total RNA was extracted using Trizol reagent, and RNA quality was assessed on an Agilent 2100 Bioanalyzer.

The cysteine opens and the phenylalanine closes a CDR3 of 13 amino acids. Of the read, only the CDR3 DNA is kept; its 39 bases are in frame from base 1. Compared with germline, V lacks 2 bases and J lacks 7 bases; bases without a gene match: 5. The data belong to a study of T cells in Graves' hyperthyroidism and ophthalmopathy (dated by TCRdb to the late 2010s). Regarding the complete study: Peripheral blood samples were taken at initial diagnosis, before any treatment was given. To identify distinguishing TCR V-J signatures, a discovery cohort of about 100 patients was used, comprising 43 with Graves' ophthalmopathy and around 60 with stable Graves' hyperthyroidism. An independent validation cohort of around 19 hyperthyroidism patients and some 15 patients who later progressed to ophthalmopathy tested prospective prediction of ophthalmopathy. The roughly 94 discovery patients were randomly divided into training and test sets at a 7:3 ratio. The study also compared thyroid tissue and blood T-cell repertoires from about six Graves' hyperthyroidism patients. Once sampling was done, hyperthyroidism patients were given methimazole at a starting dose of 30 mg daily, whereas ophthalmopathy patients were given high-dose intravenous methylprednisolone. According to the paper, TCR Vbeta CDR3 sequencing was carried out on 135 peripheral blood samples, which came from 40 to 45 ophthalmopathy, 70 to 80 hyperthyroidism and approximately 17 progressor patients.

Summary of the overall study and its limitations: In validation, progression to ophthalmopathy was predicted by the model with 70.59% sensitivity and nearly 75% specificity, a median of about 6.4 months before onset. Blood samples also contained most of the expanded thyroid clonotypes (frequency above 0.001), which suggests that blood repertoires may reflect thyroid immune responses. In cross-validation, a model built on a 13 V-J signature told ophthalmopathy apart from stable hyperthyroidism with 85% to 90% sensitivity and about 81% specificity, and in testing the same model reached 80%/75%. No statistical method was used to set the sample size in advance, and investigators knew the group allocation.

TCR beta CDR3 regions were amplified from RNA transcripts. The TCR CDR3 was subjected to a first round of RT-PCR using the HTBI primer set and the Qiagen OneStep RT-PCR kit. Libraries were constructed in a second round of multiplex PCR, after which size selection and purification were carried out. The libraries were sequenced on an Illumina HiSeq2000 using paired-end 100 bp reads. Per the original workflow: SOAPnuke was used to process the raw data, with reads discarded if the reads contained adapters or uncalled bases, had a mean Phred below 15, or lacked an exact constant-primer or identifier match. COPE v1.2.5 was used to merge the high-quality paired reads, and each unique nucleotide sequence was defined as a clonotype. MiTCR v1.1 was used to align the clonotypes against IMGT TRBV, TRBD and TRBJ reference segments. The analysis included only V-J combinations with a frequency above 0.0001, which together covered approximately 99% of the repertoires. The TCS score was defined as the ratio of F50 (clonal expansion) to E x V (chaos), calculated using BLOSUM62-based TCRdist between CDR3 peptides within each V-J. Welch's t-statistics and random forest reduced approximately 520 V-J features to roughly 13, which were used in a naive Bayes classifier (R e1071). TCRdb trimmed the raw reads at Q25, called clones with MiXCR and kept productive beta chains. Every CDR3 protein is listed once, alongside the most common genes and DNA of its rows. The V and J calls follow TCRdb's processing rather than the paper's. This sample is represented by some 600,000 distinct CDR3 sequences; approximately 13% of them were singletons. Of the sample, roughly 5.7% falls within the top ten clones.

The sequenced sample consisted of blood. This sequence uses TRBV12-3 or TRBV12-4 and TRBJ2-7, with 7 bases aligning to TRBD2. This TCR was sampled from a woman aged 25 to 39 with Graves' hyperthyroidism that later progressed to Graves' ophthalmopathy. The CDR3 amino acid sequence is: CASSLMGGGEQYF. At the DNA level, the sequence is TGTGCCAGCAGTTTAATGGGGGGGGGTGAGCAGTACTTC.